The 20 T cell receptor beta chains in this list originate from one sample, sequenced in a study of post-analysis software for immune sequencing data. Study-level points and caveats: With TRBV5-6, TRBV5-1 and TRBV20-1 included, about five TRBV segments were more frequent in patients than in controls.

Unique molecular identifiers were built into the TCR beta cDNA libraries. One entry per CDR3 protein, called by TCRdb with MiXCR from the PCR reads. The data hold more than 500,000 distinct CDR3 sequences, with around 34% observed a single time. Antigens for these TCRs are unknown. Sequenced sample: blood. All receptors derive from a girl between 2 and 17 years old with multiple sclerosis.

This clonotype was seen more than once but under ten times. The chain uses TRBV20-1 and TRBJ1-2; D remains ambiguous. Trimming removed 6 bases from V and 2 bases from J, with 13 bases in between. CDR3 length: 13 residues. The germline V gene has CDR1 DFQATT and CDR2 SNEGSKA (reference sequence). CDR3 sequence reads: CSAPPGENYGYTF. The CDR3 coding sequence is TGCAGTGCCCCGCCCGGGGAGAACTATGGCTACACCTTC.

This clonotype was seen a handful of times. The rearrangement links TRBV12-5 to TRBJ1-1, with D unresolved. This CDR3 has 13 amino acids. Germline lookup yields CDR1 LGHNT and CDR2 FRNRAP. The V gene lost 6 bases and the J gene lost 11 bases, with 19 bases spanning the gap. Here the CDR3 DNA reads TGTGCTAGTGGCACTGGGGAGACCACGCCGGCTTTCTTT. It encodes CASGTGETTPAFF.

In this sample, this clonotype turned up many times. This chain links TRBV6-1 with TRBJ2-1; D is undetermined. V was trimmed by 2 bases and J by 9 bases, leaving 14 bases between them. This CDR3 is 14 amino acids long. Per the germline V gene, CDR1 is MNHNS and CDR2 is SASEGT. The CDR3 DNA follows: TGTGCCAGCAGTGAATGGGCAGCCACAAGTGAGCAGTTCTTC. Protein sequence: CASSEWAATSEQFF.

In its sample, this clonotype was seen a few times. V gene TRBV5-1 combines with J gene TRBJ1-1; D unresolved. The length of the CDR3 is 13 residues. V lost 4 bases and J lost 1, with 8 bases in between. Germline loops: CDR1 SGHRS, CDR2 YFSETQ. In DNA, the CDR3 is TGCGCCAGCAGCCGTGGTCGGAACACTGAAGCTTTCTTT. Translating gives CASSRGRNTEAFF.

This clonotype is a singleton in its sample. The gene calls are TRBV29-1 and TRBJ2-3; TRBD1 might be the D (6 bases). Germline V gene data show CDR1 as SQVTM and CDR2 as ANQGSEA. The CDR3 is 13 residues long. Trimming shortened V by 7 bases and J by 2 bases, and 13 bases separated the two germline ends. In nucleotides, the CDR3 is TGCAGCGCCCAAGAGGGGGTCACAGATACGCAGTATTTT. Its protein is CSAQEGVTDTQYF.

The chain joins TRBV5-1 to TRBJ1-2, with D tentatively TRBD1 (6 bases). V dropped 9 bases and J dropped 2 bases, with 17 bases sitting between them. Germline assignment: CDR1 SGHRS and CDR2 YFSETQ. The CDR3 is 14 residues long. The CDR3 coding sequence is TGCGCCACCAGGGAGGAGGGACAAAACTATGGCTACACCTTC. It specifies CATREEGQNYGYTF.

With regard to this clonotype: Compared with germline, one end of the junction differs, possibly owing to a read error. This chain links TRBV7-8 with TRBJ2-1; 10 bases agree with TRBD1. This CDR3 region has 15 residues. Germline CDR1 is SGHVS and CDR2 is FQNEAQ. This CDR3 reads CASSWDRGFYNGQFF. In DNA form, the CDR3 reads TGTGCCAGCAGCTGGGACAGGGGCTTCTACAATGGGCAGTTCTTC.

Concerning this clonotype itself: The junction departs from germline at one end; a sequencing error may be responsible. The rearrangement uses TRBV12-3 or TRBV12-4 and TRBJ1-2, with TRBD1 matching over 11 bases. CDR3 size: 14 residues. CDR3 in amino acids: CASSGQGADYGHTF. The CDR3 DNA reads TGTGCCAGCAGTGGACAGGGGGCAGACTATGGCCACACCTTC.

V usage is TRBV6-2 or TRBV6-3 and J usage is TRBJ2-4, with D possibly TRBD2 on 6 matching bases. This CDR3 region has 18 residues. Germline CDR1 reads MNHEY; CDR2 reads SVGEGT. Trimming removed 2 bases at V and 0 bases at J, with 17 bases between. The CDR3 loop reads CASSYPEGGPLAKNIQYF. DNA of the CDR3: TGTGCCAGCAGTTACCCGGAGGGAGGACCTCTAGCCAAAAACATTCAGTACTTC.

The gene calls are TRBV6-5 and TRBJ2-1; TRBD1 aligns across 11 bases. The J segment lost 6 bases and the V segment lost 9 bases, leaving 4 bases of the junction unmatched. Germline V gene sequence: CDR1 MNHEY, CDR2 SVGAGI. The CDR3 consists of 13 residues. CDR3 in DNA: TGTGCCAGTGGGACAGGGGGTTTCAATGAGCAGTTCTTC. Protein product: CASGTGGFNEQFF.

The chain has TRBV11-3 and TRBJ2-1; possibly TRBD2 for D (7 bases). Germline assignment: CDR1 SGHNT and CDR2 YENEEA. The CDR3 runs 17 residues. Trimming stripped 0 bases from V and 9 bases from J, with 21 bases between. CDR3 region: CASSLDVGGPGRSEQFF. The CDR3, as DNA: TGTGCCAGCAGCTTAGATGTGGGGGGGCCTGGGCGCAGTGAGCAGTTCTTC.

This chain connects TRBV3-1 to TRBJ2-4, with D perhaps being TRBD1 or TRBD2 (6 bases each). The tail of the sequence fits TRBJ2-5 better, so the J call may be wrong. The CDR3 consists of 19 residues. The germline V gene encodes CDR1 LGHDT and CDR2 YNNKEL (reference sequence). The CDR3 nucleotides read TGTGCCAGCAGCCAAGCCGCCGCAGGACGGGGGCTAGTGGGGGAGACCCAGTACTTC. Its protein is CASSQAAAGRGLVGETQYF.

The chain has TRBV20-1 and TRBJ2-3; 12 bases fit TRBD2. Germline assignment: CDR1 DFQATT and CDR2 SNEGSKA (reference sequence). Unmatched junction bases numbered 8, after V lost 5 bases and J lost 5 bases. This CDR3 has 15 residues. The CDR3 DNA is TGCAGTGCTGGTCTAGCGGGGGGGCCCAGAGATACGCAGTATTTT. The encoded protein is CSAGLAGGPRDTQYF.

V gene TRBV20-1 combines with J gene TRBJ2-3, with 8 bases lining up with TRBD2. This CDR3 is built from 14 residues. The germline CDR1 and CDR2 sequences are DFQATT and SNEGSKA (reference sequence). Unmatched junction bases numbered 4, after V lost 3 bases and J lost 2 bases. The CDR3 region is CSASQRGNTDTQYF. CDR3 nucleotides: TGCAGTGCTAGCCAGCGGGGGAACACAGATACGCAGTATTTT.

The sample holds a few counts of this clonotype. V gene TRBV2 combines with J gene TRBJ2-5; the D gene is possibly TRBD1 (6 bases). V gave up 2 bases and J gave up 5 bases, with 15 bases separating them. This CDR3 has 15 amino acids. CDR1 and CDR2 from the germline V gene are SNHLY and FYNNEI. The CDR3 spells CASSEQRGGPETQYF. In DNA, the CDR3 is TGTGCCAGCAGTGAACAGCGAGGGGGTCCTGAGACCCAGTACTTC. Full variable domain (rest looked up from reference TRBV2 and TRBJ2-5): EPEVTQTPSHQVTQMGQEVILRCVPISNHLYFYWYRQILGQKVEFLVSFYNNEISEKSEIFDDQFSVERPDGSNFTLKIRSTKLEDSAMYFCASSEQRGGPETQYFGPGTRLLVL.

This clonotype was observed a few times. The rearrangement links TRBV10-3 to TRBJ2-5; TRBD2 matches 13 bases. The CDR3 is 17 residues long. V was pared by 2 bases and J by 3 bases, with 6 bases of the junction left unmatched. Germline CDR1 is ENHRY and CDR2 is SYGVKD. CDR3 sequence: CAISEGTSGAEKETQYF. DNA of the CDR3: TGTGCCATCAGTGAGGGGACTAGCGGGGCGGAAAAAGAGACCCAGTACTTC.

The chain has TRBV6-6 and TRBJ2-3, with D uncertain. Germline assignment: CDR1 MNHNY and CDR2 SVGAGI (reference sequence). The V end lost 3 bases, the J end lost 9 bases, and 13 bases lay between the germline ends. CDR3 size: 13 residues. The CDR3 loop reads CASSYLPAATQYF. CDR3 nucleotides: TGTGCCAGCAGTTATTTACCAGCCGCAACGCAGTATTTT.

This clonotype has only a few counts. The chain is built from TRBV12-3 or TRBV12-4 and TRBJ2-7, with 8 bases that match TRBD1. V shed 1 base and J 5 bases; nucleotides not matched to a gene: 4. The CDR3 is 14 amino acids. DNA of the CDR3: TGTGCCAGCAGTTTAGGTCAGGGGGCCAACGAGCAGTACTTC. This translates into CASSLGQGANEQYF.

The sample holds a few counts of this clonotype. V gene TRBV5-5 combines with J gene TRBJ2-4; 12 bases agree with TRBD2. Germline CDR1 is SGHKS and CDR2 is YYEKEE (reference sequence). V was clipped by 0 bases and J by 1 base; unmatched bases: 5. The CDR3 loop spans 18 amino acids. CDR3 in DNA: TGTGCCAGCAGCTTGGCCCTAGCGGGGGGGTTGGCCAAAAACATTCAGTACTTC. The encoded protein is CASSLALAGGLAKNIQYF.

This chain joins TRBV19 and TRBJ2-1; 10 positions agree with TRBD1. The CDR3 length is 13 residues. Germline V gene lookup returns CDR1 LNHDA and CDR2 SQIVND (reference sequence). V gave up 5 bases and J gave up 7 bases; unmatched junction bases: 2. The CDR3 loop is CASSGGQGNEQFF. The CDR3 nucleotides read TGTGCCAGTAGTGGGGGACAGGGGAATGAGCAGTTCTTC.